The 5 T cell receptor beta chains below all came from one sample that was sequenced in a study of neurological immune-mediated disorders (dated by TCRdb to about 2019). Libraries were made using 5' RACE. The sample was run on an Illumina HiSeq 2500. TCRdb itself trimmed the public reads at Q25 with fastp, ran MiXCR and retained productive beta chains. Each CDR3 protein appears once, grouped with its most common genes and DNA. For this sample there are about 46,000 distinct CDR3 sequences; about 2% appear just once. Less than 2.5% of the sample rests with the top ten. The specimen sequenced was PBMCs. The receptors were gathered from a woman aged 40 to 50 with multiple sclerosis.

This clonotype was recorded at least ten times. The chain uses TRBV7-2 and TRBJ2-4, with TRBD1 as a possible D gene (5 bases). The CDR3 is 15 amino acids. Germline CDR1 is SGHTA and CDR2 is FQGNSA. V was pared by 1 base and J by 2 bases, with 9 bases between. CDR3 residues: CASSLGGASKNIQYF. Written as DNA, the CDR3 is TGTGCCAGCAGCTTAGGGGGCGCTTCCAAAAACATTCAGTACTTC. Combining the CDR3 with reference TRBV7-2 and TRBJ2-4 gives the whole variable domain GAGVSQSPSNKVTEKGKDVELRCDPISGHTALYWYRQSLGQGLEFLIYFQGNSAPDKSGLPSDRFSAERTGGSVSTLTIQRTQQEDSAVYLCASSLGGASKNIQYFGAGTRLSVL.

This clonotype came up many times. This is likely a read error, given that the CDR3 carries no conserved phenylalanine or tryptophan at its end. The chain has TRBV5-1 and TRBJ1-1; D perhaps matches TRBD1 (6 bases). Germline V gene sequence: CDR1 SGHRS, CDR2 YFSETQ. The V gene lost 0 bases and the J gene lost 6 bases, with 15 bases spanning the gap. The CDR3 is 15 residues long. This CDR3 is CASSLEGRGEAEAFS. In DNA, the CDR3 is TGCGCCAGCAGCTTGGAAGGCAGGGGTGAGGCTGAAGCTTTCTCT.

This clonotype has at least ten counts. The chain joins TRBV4-1 to TRBJ2-7; D is undetermined. CDR3 length: 16 amino acids. Germline V gives CDR1 MGHRA, CDR2 YSYEKL. Trimming took 4 bases from V and 2 from J, leaving 18 bases between them. The DNA of the CDR3 is TGCGCCAGCAGCCCATCGGCGGTGAAACTAACCTACGAGCAGTACTTC. Residues: CASSPSAVKLTYEQYF.

As to this clonotype: With a much larger clone just one base away, this may be a read error. The V and J genes are TRBV20-1 and TRBJ1-1, with D hard to call. The germline V gene has CDR1 DFQATT and CDR2 SNEGSKA (reference sequence). There are 13 residues in the CDR3. CDR3 protein: CSASYGKNTAAFF. DNA for the CDR3: TGCAGTGCTAGCTACGGGAAGAACACTGCAGCTTTCTTT.

This clonotype has just a few counts. This chain joins TRBV20-1 and TRBJ2-3, with 10 bases aligning to TRBD2. The length of the CDR3 is 16 residues. The germline V gene encodes CDR1 DFQATT and CDR2 SNEGSKA (reference sequence). J gave up 3 bases and V 0 bases, and 6 bases lay outside the gene matches. CDR3 amino acids: CSARDPAGGPTDTQYF. CDR3 nucleotides: TGCAGTGCTAGAGATCCAGCGGGGGGGCCGACAGATACGCAGTATTTT.